This T cell receptor beta chain comes out of a study of blood T cells in healthy people across ages. General study points: Naive T cell percentage showed a strong correlation with the diversity of TCR beta. With age, beta diversity per million T cells declined roughly linearly, significantly by 40. Estimates of diversity drawn from one million T cells were considered underestimates.

CDR3 size: 14 residues. V shed 3 bases and J shed 3 bases, with 8 bases lying between them. The germline gives CDR1 SEHNR, CDR2 FQNEAQ (reference sequence). Primers used in a second PCR of roughly 6 to 12 cycles were a sample-barcoded 5' primer and a J-beta primer mix. Each cDNA molecule received a tag from a template-switch adaptor that had 12 random nucleotides. TCRdb reprocessed the 5' RACE reads via MiXCR and lists one record per CDR3 protein. Here the sample spans 1.8 million or so distinct CDR3 sequences, 30% to 40% being singletons. With respect to this clonotype: Antigen unknown.

The receptor was isolated from a human donor in good health. Sequencing was carried out using blood. V gene TRBV7-9 combines with J gene TRBJ1-4, with D unclear. CDR3 in DNA: TGTGCCAGCAGCTTTCGACAATCTAATGAAAAACTGTTTTTT. It translates to CASSFRQSNEKLFF.